This T cell receptor (beta chain) derives from a study of blood T cells in healthy people across ages. Germline lookup yields CDR1 SGDLS and CDR2 YYNGEE. The CDR3 sequence is 15 residues long. The V segment lost 4 bases and the J segment 1 base; nucleotides outside the gene matches: 6. This clonotype came up a few times. For the second PCR, which ran for about 6 to 12 cycles, a sample-barcoded 5' primer and a J-beta primer mix were used. MiXCR was run by TCRdb on the 5' RACE reads, yielding one entry per CDR3 protein. The sample holds about 510,000 distinct CDR3 sequences, over 25% seen once. These data are also associated with another study on T cells of mothers and their children. From that report: Over 9.5 million TCR beta CDR3 reads were obtained from each mother, and approximately 3 million from each child.

Sequenced: blood. The receptor comes from a boy aged 2 to 9 in good health. The chain uses TRBV9 and TRBJ2-5, with TRBD1 matching 8 bases. CDR3 loop: CASSKGQALQETQYF. DNA for the CDR3: TGTGCCAGCAGCAAGGGACAGGCCCTCCAAGAGACCCAGTACTTC.